This is a list of T cell receptor beta chains from one sample in a study of T cells in Graves' hyperthyroidism and ophthalmopathy. TCRdb itself ran the multiplex PCR reads through MiXCR, one entry per CDR3 protein. This repertoire shows hundreds of thousands of distinct CDR3 sequences, roughly 15% found once; its top ten account for about 21%. The sequencing sample was made of blood. These receptors all stem from a woman aged 60 to 75 with Graves' ophthalmopathy. Each CDR3 is given with its conserved first and last residue. The order of the fields is CDR3 length, D gene, clone size, V gene, J gene, CDR3 DNA, CDR3 protein. A D gene is named only where the DNA matches it firmly. Part of the rows lack a size; the others show once, few, many or a class for expanded clones.

length: 12
D: -
size: -
V: TRBV12-3/TRBV12-4
J: TRBJ2-3
DNA: TGTGCCAGCAGACGGACCACAGATACGCAGTATTTT
CDR3: CASRRTTDTQYF

length: 16
D: TRBD1
size: many
V: TRBV24-1
J: TRBJ2-1
DNA: TGTGCCACCAGTGATCCCGGGACAGGTATATACAATGAGCAGTTCTTC
CDR3: CATSDPGTGIYNEQFF

length: 13
D: TRBD2
size: many
V: TRBV5-1
J: TRBJ2-1
DNA: TGCGCCAGCAGCGGGGGACTAGCGAATGAGCAGTTCTTC
CDR3: CASSGGLANEQFF

length: 13
D: -
size: -
V: TRBV19
J: TRBJ1-2
DNA: TGTGCCAGTAGGGGACCTTGGAGCTATGGCTACACCTTC
CDR3: CASRGPWSYGYTF

length: 16
D: TRBD2
size: many
V: TRBV7-3
J: TRBJ2-1
DNA: TGTGCCAGCAGCCCCCATTTTGATAGCGGGAACGGTGAGCAGTTCTTC
CDR3: CASSPHFDSGNGEQFF

length: 16
D: TRBD1
size: many
V: TRBV12-3/TRBV12-4
J: TRBJ2-2
DNA: TGTGCCAGCAGGCCACAGGGACAGGGTTACACCGGGGAGCTGTTTTTT
CDR3: CASRPQGQGYTGELFF

length: 15
D: -
size: many
V: TRBV15
J: TRBJ2-7
DNA: TGTGCCACCAGCAGACGGACTGGGGGGAGGAACGAGCAGTACTTC
CDR3: CATSRRTGGRNEQYF

length: 13
D: -
size: -
V: TRBV14
J: TRBJ1-1
DNA: TGTGCCAGCAGTCGGAACTCCAACACTGAAGCTTTCTTT
CDR3: CASSRNSNTEAFF

length: 13
D: -
size: -
V: TRBV5-1
J: TRBJ1-5
DNA: TGCGCCAGCAGCTTGGGGGACAATCAGCCCCAGCATTTT
CDR3: CASSLGDNQPQHF

length: 18
D: TRBD2
size: once
V: TRBV20-1
J: TRBJ2-3
DNA: TGCAGTGCTAGAGACACCCGGGAACTAGCGGGAGGGACAGATACGCAGTATTTT
CDR3: CSARDTRELAGGTDTQYF

length: 14
D: -
size: few
V: TRBV27
J: TRBJ1-2
DNA: TGTGCCAGCAGCTTCCGGGACGGTTATGATGGCTACACCTTC
CDR3: CASSFRDGYDGYTF

length: 16
D: -
size: few
V: TRBV28
J: TRBJ1-1
DNA: TGTGCCAGCAGTTTCCCCAGAGGACAGTTTAACACTGAAGCTTTCTTT
CDR3: CASSFPRGQFNTEAFF

length: 14
D: -
size: many
V: TRBV29-1
J: TRBJ2-3
DNA: TGCAGCGTTTACAAGGTGGGCCCAGCAGATACGCAGTATTTT
CDR3: CSVYKVGPADTQYF

length: 13
D: -
size: -
V: TRBV19
J: TRBJ2-7
DNA: TGTGCCAGTAGTATAGCCCTGGAGTACGAGCAGTACTTC
CDR3: CASSIALEYEQYF

length: 15
D: -
size: many
V: TRBV11-2
J: TRBJ2-3
DNA: TGTGCCAGCAGCTTAGATCAAGGAGGCATAGATACGCAGTATTTT
CDR3: CASSLDQGGIDTQYF

length: 16
D: -
size: few
V: TRBV27
J: TRBJ2-3
DNA: TGTGCCAGCAGAGGTTATTTAGGGGATAGCACAGATACGCAGTATTTT
CDR3: CASRGYLGDSTDTQYF

length: 14
D: -
size: many
V: TRBV6-6
J: TRBJ2-5
DNA: TGTGCCAGCAGTTACCATGAGGGATCGGAGACCCAGTACTTC
CDR3: CASSYHEGSETQYF

length: 14
D: TRBD1
size: many
V: TRBV7-8
J: TRBJ1-1
DNA: TGTGCCAGCAGCAAACAGGGGTACGGCACTGAAGCTTTCTTT
CDR3: CASSKQGYGTEAFF

length: 15
D: TRBD2
size: -
V: TRBV20-1
J: TRBJ2-3
DNA: TGCAGTGCTCCCCTAGCGGGGTTTCCGACAGATACGCAGTATTTT
CDR3: CSAPLAGFPTDTQYF

length: 12
D: -
size: many
V: TRBV7-2
J: TRBJ2-3
DNA: TGTGCCAGCAGCCCCCGGGCAGATACGCAGTATTTT
CDR3: CASSPRADTQYF

length: 15
D: -
size: many
V: TRBV28
J: TRBJ2-7
DNA: TGTGCCAGCAGCACGTCCGGACAGCTTTTAACCGAGCAGTACTTC
CDR3: CASSTSGQLLTEQYF

length: 16
D: TRBD2
size: -
V: TRBV5-1
J: TRBJ2-5
DNA: TGCGCCAGCAGCTTGGCAGGGACTAGCGGGATAGAGACCCAGTACTTC
CDR3: CASSLAGTSGIETQYF

length: 17
D: -
size: few
V: TRBV6-1
J: TRBJ2-2
DNA: TGTGCCAGCAGTGCTGCGACCATGACAGTGAACACCGGGGAGCTGTTTTTT
CDR3: CASSAATMTVNTGELFF

length: 17
D: -
size: many
V: TRBV12-3/TRBV12-4
J: TRBJ2-7
DNA: TGTGCCAGCAGTTCCCGACAGGGGATTAGCGGGAGCCTAGAGCAGTACTTC
CDR3: CASSSRQGISGSLEQYF

length: 15
D: -
size: -
V: TRBV5-6
J: TRBJ1-3
DNA: TGTGCCAGCAGCCCTAGGGGGGCAAGAGGAAACACCATATATTTT
CDR3: CASSPRGARGNTIYF

length: 13
D: -
size: many
V: TRBV4-2
J: TRBJ2-7
DNA: TGTGCCAGCAGCCAAGAGGCAGTCTACGAGCAGTACTTC
CDR3: CASSQEAVYEQYF

length: 15
D: -
size: many
V: TRBV12-3/TRBV12-4
J: TRBJ1-6
DNA: TGTGCCAGCAGTTTAGTTGGGGGGGGGAATTCACCCCTCCACTTT
CDR3: CASSLVGGGNSPLHF

length: 16
D: -
size: -
V: TRBV4-2
J: TRBJ2-1
DNA: TGTGCCAGCAGCCAAGAGGGAAGTGGCCCCTACAATGAGCAGTTCTTC
CDR3: CASSQEGSGPYNEQFF

length: 17
D: TRBD2
size: -
V: TRBV5-1
J: TRBJ2-5
DNA: TGCGCCAGCAGCCTCGACCCGGGACTAGCGGGAGTAGAGACCCAGTACTTC
CDR3: CASSLDPGLAGVETQYF

length: 16
D: -
size: few
V: TRBV2
J: TRBJ2-7
DNA: TGTGCCAGCACCGAACGCGGCTACCCTCTCCCCTACGAGCAGTACTTC
CDR3: CASTERGYPLPYEQYF

length: 14
D: -
size: few
V: TRBV6-1
J: TRBJ1-5
DNA: TGTGCCAGCATCCTAGACAGGAACAATCAGCCCCAGCATTTT
CDR3: CASILDRNNQPQHF

length: 11
D: -
size: many
V: TRBV7-2
J: TRBJ2-3
DNA: TGTGCCAGCAGCTCACTCTGGACGCAGTATTTT
CDR3: CASSSLWTQYF

length: 15
D: -
size: many
V: TRBV28
J: TRBJ1-5
DNA: TGTGCCAGCAGTTCGGGAAAATATAGCAATCAGCCCCAGCATTTT
CDR3: CASSSGKYSNQPQHF

length: 13
D: -
size: -
V: TRBV24-1
J: TRBJ1-4
DNA: TGTGCCACCAGTGATCCCTCCAGGGGAAAACTGTTTTTT
CDR3: CATSDPSRGKLFF

length: 13
D: -
size: -
V: TRBV20-1
J: TRBJ1-4
DNA: TGCAGTGCTAGGGGGCCGGCGGGGGAAAAACTGTTTTTT
CDR3: CSARGPAGEKLFF

length: 13
D: TRBD1
size: many
V: TRBV12-3/TRBV12-4
J: TRBJ1-1
DNA: TGTGCCAGCAGAAGACAGGGGGGGACTGAAGCTTTCTTT
CDR3: CASRRQGGTEAFF

length: 16
D: -
size: few
V: TRBV4-1
J: TRBJ2-1
DNA: TGCGCCAGCGGGGACTTACGAACCTATACTCACAATGAGCAGTTCTTC
CDR3: CASGDLRTYTHNEQFF

length: 13
D: -
size: -
V: TRBV12-3/TRBV12-4
J: TRBJ2-1
DNA: TGTGCCAGCAGTTTTGGACTCCTCAATGAGCAGTTCTTC
CDR3: CASSFGLLNEQFF

length: 14
D: -
size: many
V: TRBV27
J: TRBJ2-7
DNA: TGTGCCAGCAGTCTTTCCAGGCTTGCCTACGAGCAGTACTTC
CDR3: CASSLSRLAYEQYF

length: 14
D: TRBD1
size: many
V: TRBV7-2
J: TRBJ2-5
DNA: TGTGCCAGCAGCTTAGAACAGGGGGCTGAGACCCAGTACTTC
CDR3: CASSLEQGAETQYF

length: 18
D: -
size: many
V: TRBV20-1
J: TRBJ2-1
DNA: TGCAGTGCTAGGACAGGCCGAACCGCCCTAAGCTCCTACAATGAGCAGTTCTTC
CDR3: CSARTGRTALSSYNEQFF

length: 14
D: -
size: many
V: TRBV18
J: TRBJ1-4
DNA: TGTGCCAGCTCACCAGAAGGAAGGGTTGAAAAACTGTTTTTT
CDR3: CASSPEGRVEKLFF

length: 12
D: TRBD2
size: many
V: TRBV20-1
J: TRBJ2-3
DNA: TGCAGTATCCGGGGGAGGGCAGATACGCAGTATTTT
CDR3: CSIRGRADTQYF

length: 16
D: -
size: few
V: TRBV7-3
J: TRBJ2-6
DNA: TGTGCCAGCAGCTCCGGACAGACCTCTGGGGCCAACGTCCTGACTTTC
CDR3: CASSSGQTSGANVLTF

length: 14
D: TRBD1
size: many
V: TRBV30
J: TRBJ1-5
DNA: TGTGCCTGGAGTGCGGGACAGCCGAATCAGCCCCAGCATTTT
CDR3: CAWSAGQPNQPQHF

length: 15
D: -
size: -
V: TRBV20-1
J: TRBJ1-6
DNA: TGCAGTGCTAGAGTCACGGACGGAACAAATTCACCCCTCCACTTT
CDR3: CSARVTDGTNSPLHF

length: 13
D: -
size: many
V: TRBV11-2
J: TRBJ2-2
DNA: TGTGCCAGCAGCCCCAATTATGGCGGGGAGCTGTTTTTT
CDR3: CASSPNYGGELFF

length: 13
D: -
size: -
V: TRBV6-1
J: TRBJ1-1
DNA: TGTGCCAGCAGTCCTAGATCGGATTTGGAAGCTTTCTTT
CDR3: CASSPRSDLEAFF

length: 16
D: -
size: many
V: TRBV27
J: TRBJ2-5
DNA: TGTGCCAGCAGTTCAGGGACATTCCTGAGTGGAGAGACCCAGTACTTC
CDR3: CASSSGTFLSGETQYF

length: 13
D: TRBD1
size: many
V: TRBV30
J: TRBJ1-5
DNA: TGTGCCTGGAGAGGGACAGAAAATCAGCCCCAGCATTTT
CDR3: CAWRGTENQPQHF

length: 15
D: TRBD1
size: -
V: TRBV4-1
J: TRBJ2-1
DNA: TGCGCCAGCAGCCCTTCGGGACAGGGCCACAATGAGCAGTTCTTC
CDR3: CASSPSGQGHNEQFF

length: 16
D: TRBD2
size: many
V: TRBV11-2
J: TRBJ2-7
DNA: TGTGCCAGCAGCCCCCTCCCGACTAGCGGGATAGTGGGGCAGTACTTC
CDR3: CASSPLPTSGIVGQYF

length: 14
D: TRBD1
size: many
V: TRBV5-1
J: TRBJ2-7
DNA: TGCGCCAGCAGGGAACCGGGACAGGGCGGGGAGCAGTACTTC
CDR3: CASREPGQGGEQYF

length: 13
D: -
size: -
V: TRBV30
J: TRBJ2-5
DNA: TGTGCCTGGAGTCGACGGCTTAAAGAGACCCAGTACTTC
CDR3: CAWSRRLKETQYF